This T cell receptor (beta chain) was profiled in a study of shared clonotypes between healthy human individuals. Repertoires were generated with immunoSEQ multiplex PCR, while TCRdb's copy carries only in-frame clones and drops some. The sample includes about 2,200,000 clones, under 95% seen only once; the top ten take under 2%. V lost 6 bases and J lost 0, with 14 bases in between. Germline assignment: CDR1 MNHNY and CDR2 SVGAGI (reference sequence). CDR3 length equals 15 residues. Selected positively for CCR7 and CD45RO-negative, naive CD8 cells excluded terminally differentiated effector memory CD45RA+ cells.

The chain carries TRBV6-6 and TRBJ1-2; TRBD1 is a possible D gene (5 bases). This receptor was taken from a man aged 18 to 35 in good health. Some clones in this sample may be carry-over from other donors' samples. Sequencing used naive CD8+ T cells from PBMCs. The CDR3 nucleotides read TGTGCCAGCAGATCCGGGACGGAACCTAACTATGGCTACACCTTC. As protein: CASRSGTEPNYGYTF.